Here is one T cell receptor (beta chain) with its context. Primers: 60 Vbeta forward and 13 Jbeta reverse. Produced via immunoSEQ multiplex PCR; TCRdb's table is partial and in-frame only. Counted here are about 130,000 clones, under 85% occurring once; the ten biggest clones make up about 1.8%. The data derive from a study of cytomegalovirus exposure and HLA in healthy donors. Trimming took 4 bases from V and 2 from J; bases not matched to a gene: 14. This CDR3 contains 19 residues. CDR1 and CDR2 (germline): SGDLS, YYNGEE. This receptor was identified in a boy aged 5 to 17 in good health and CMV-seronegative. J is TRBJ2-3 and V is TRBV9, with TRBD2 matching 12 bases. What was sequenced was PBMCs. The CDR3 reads CASSRLPSGGAFVTDTQYF. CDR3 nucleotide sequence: TGTGCCAGCAGCCGCCTACCTAGCGGGGGGGCCTTCGTCACAGATACGCAGTATTTT.